This T cell receptor (beta chain) was identified during a study of blood T cell repertoires in COVID-19. Study background: PBMCs, B-cell-depleted T cells, or T cells provided the cDNA or gDNA that made up the material.

Some clones are missing from TCRdb's copy, which holds only in-frame ones; the method was immunoSEQ multiplex PCR. The sample shows around 180,000 clones, approximately 83% of them seen only once. The CDR3 is 14 residues long. Germline CDR1 and CDR2: SEHNR and FQNEAQ (reference sequence). This clone has a single count. One junction end disagrees with the germline gene, perhaps due to a read error. The rearrangement joins TRBV7-9 to TRBJ1-5; perhaps TRBD1 as D (6 bases). The sequenced material came from peripheral blood. The source is a man aged 55 to 70 with acute or convalescent COVID-19. The CDR3 sequence is CVSSLTGWNQPQHF. Written as DNA, the CDR3 is TGTGTCAGCAGCCTTACAGGGTGGAATCAGCCCCAGCATTTT.